This T cell receptor beta chain was captured in a study of cytomegalovirus exposure and HLA in healthy donors. Study conclusions and caveats: It was shown in a later analysis that HLA-associated TCR beta chains were more clonally expanded than other, equally common chains.

With respect to this clone: Its antigen is unidentified.

The PCR had 60 Vbeta and 13 Jbeta primers. Assay used: immunoSEQ multiplex PCR; TCRdb lists only in-frame clones, some missing. Of 40,000 to 55,000 clones in the sample, less than 85% were seen once. Sequenced input: PBMCs. The source of this sequence is a man aged 25-45 years in good health and CMV-seropositive.

The CDR3, as DNA: TGCGCCAGCAGCACAGACAGGGGGCTCGCAGATACGCAGTATTTT. Protein sequence: CASSTDRGLADTQYF. V and J are TRBV5-1 and TRBJ2-3, with 10 bases that match TRBD1. Germline lookup yields CDR1 SGHRS and CDR2 YFSETQ. V trimming: 4 bases; J trimming: 4 bases; junction bases outside the gene matches: 6. This CDR3 is built from 15 residues.